Included here is one TCR beta chain sequence, with context. What it binds is unknown. Vbeta (60) and Jbeta (13) primers were used in the PCR. The table came from immunoSEQ multiplex PCR; TCRdb's copy has only in-frame clones and leaves some out. The sample shows approximately 160,000 clones, around three quarters of them seen only once. This specimen belongs to a study of cytomegalovirus exposure and HLA in healthy donors. General study points: Certain sequence variants were highly shared and formed a cluster, and this cluster was likely a sequencing artifact. It was around 160 TCR beta chains that were listed as cytomegalovirus-associated.

J was trimmed by 2 bases and V by 1 base; bases with no gene match: 2. The germline V gene encodes CDR1 SGHRS and CDR2 YFSETQ. CDR3 size: 14 residues. Sequencing used PBMCs. The source is a woman in her 30s in good health and CMV-seronegative. The chain joins TRBV5-1 to TRBJ1-1, with 7 nucleotides matching TRBD1. The CDR3 loop reads CASSLYRGNTEAFF. CDR3 in DNA: TGCGCCAGCAGCTTGTACAGGGGAAACACTGAAGCTTTCTTT.